There are a few counts of the clone carrying this TCR delta chain. TCRdb has a much larger clone's protein, which differs at residue 6 from the translation of this DNA, likely because of a read error; what is shown is the protein translated from the DNA. This sample was included in a study of gamma-delta T cells after stem cell transplantation. The CDR3 length is 17 residues. V lost 2 bases to trimming and J lost 3 bases; unmatched junction nucleotides: 5. Germline lookup yields CDR1 GEAIGNYY and CDR2 EKD. TCRdb re-called the RT-PCR reads via CATT. In the table there are over 2,500 delta-chain clones, 2.5% to 3% of which are singletons.

The chain carries TRDV2 and TRDJ3; TRDD3 agrees at 8 bases. This clonotype was obtained from a human donor. It is not recorded whose cells these are; they may come from a transplant donor. Sequencing was performed on gamma-delta T cells. The CDR3: CACDIIGGFWDTRQMFF. DNA for the CDR3: TGTGCCTGTGACATTATTGGGGGATTCTGGGACACCCGACAGATGTTTTTC.